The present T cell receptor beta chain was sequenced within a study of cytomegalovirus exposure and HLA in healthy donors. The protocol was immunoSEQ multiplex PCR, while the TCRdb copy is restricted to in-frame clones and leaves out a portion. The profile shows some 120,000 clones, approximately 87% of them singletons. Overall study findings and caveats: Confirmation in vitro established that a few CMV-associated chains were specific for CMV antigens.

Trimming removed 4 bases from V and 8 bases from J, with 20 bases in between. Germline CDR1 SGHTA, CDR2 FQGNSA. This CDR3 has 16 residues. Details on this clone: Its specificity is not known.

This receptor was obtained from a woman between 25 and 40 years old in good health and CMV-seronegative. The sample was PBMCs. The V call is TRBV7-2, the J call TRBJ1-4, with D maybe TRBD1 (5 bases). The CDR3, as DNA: TGTGCCAGCAGCTCCAATGGGCTCAGGGCAGGGGAAAAACTGTTTTTT. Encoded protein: CASSSNGLRAGEKLFF.